These T cell receptor beta chains were read from a single sample in a study of blood T cells in healthy people across ages. MiXCR was run by TCRdb on the 5' RACE reads, yielding one entry per CDR3 protein. Of about 780,000 distinct CDR3 sequences in the sample, 46% were seen once. The sequenced sample was blood. These receptors were obtained from an elderly man in good health. Both conserved end residues are part of each CDR3.

v_call: TRBV20-1; j_call: TRBJ2-7; cdr3_aa: CSARGGSSSHGEQYF
v_call: TRBV12-3/TRBV12-4; j_call: TRBJ2-5; cdr3_aa: CASSRTSGAGETQYF
v_call: TRBV12-3/TRBV12-4; j_call: TRBJ1-1; cdr3_aa: CASIRTGTTEAFF
v_call: TRBV20-1; j_call: TRBJ2-4; cdr3_aa: CSARPLGGGSRNIQYF
v_call: TRBV25-1; j_call: TRBJ1-2; cdr3_aa: CASSEFAEHGYTF
v_call: TRBV20-1; j_call: TRBJ2-7; cdr3_aa: CSAPRSGFTPYEQYF
v_call: TRBV12-3/TRBV12-4; j_call: TRBJ2-1; cdr3_aa: CASSPKGTSGSSYNEQFF
v_call: TRBV3-1; j_call: TRBJ2-3; cdr3_aa: CANSQDAGVIDTQYF
v_call: TRBV29-1; j_call: TRBJ1-1; cdr3_aa: CSVVANTEAFF
v_call: TRBV27; j_call: TRBJ1-2; cdr3_aa: CASSLITSPDRYGYTF
v_call: TRBV10-2; j_call: TRBJ2-1; cdr3_aa: CARTDPAGNEQFF
v_call: TRBV7-2; j_call: TRBJ1-5; cdr3_aa: CASSLESGDNQPQHF
v_call: TRBV12-3/TRBV12-4; j_call: TRBJ2-1; cdr3_aa: CASSFLAGDYNEQFF
v_call: TRBV7-2; j_call: TRBJ1-5; cdr3_aa: CASSLFGTAHSNQPQHF
v_call: TRBV4-1; j_call: TRBJ2-5; cdr3_aa: CASSQGSRSVYQETQYF
v_call: TRBV5-1; j_call: TRBJ2-7; cdr3_aa: CASGLAGGPIYEQYF